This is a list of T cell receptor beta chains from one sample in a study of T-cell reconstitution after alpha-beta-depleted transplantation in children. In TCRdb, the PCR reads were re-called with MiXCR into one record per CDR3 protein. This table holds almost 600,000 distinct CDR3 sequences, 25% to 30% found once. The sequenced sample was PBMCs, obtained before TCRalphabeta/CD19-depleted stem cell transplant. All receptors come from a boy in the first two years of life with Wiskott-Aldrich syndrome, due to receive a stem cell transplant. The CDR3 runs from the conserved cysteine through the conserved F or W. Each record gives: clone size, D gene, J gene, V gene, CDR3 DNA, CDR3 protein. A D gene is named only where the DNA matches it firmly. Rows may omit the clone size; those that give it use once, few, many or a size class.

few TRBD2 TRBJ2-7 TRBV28 TGTGCCAGCAGTTTATGCTATGGGACTAGCGGAAGGTTGGGGGGCTACGAGCAGTACTTC CASSLCYGTSGRLGGYEQYF
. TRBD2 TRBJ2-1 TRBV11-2 TGTGCCAGCAGCTTAATCAGAGCGGGAGGTTCCTACAATGAGCAGTTCTTC CASSLIRAGGSYNEQFF
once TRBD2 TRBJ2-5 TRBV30 TGTGCCTGGAGTGGCGGGGGAATTGAAGAGACCCAGTACTTC CAWSGGGIEETQYF
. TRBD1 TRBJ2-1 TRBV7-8 TGTGCCAGCAGCTTCGGGACAGGGAGTTTGAATGAGCAGTTCTTC CASSFGTGSLNEQFF
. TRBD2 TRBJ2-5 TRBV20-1 TGCAGTGCTGGGAGCGGGAGGGCCCAAGAGACCCAGTACTTC CSAGSGRAQETQYF
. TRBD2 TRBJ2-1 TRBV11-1 TGTGCCAGCAGCCCCCGGACTAGTCATGAGCAGTTCTTC CASSPRTSHEQFF
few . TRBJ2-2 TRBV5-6 TGTGCCAGCAGCTTGCCGGGCGAGAACACCGGGGAGCTGTTTTTT CASSLPGENTGELFF
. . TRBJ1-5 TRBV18 TGTGCCAGCTCACCGGCAGGGGTATCCAATCAGCCCCAGCATTTT CASSPAGVSNQPQHF
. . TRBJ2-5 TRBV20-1 TGCAGTGCTAGAGATAGGAGGGAGACCCAGTACTTC CSARDRRETQYF
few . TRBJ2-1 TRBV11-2 TGTGCCAGCAGCCCCTTCATGGACAAGAGCTCCTACAATGAGCAGTTCTTC CASSPFMDKSSYNEQFF
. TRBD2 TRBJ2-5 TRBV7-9 TGTGCCAGCAGCCCCGGAGGTTCGGGAGGAGGGACCCAGTACTTC CASSPGGSGGGTQYF
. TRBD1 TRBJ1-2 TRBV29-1 TGCAGCGTTGAGGGGACAGGGGGAGGCTACACCTTC CSVEGTGGGYTF
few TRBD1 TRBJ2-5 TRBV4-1 TGCGCCAGCAGCCCCGGGACAGCCTCTTGGGAGACCCAGTACTTC CASSPGTASWETQYF
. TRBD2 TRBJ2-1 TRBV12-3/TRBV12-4 TGTGCCAGCAGTGACCAGCGGGAGCTCCACAATGAGCAGTTCTTC CASSDQRELHNEQFF
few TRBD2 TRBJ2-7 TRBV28 TGTGCCAGCAGTTTATCCCTGCCAGCGGGGTGGTACGAGCAGTACTTC CASSLSLPAGWYEQYF
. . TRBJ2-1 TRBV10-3 TGTGCCATCGGGGGCGAGGCGGTCTCTTACAATGAGCAGTTCTTC CAIGGEAVSYNEQFF
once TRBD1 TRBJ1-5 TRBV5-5 TGTGCCAGCAGCTTGGAGGGACAGGGGGGACAGCCCCAGCATTTT CASSLEGQGGQPQHF
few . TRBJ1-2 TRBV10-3 TGTGCCATCCCACTCCAGACGGGTGGCTACACCTTC CAIPLQTGGYTF
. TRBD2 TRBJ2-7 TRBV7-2 TGTGCCAGCAGCTCGACGGGACTAGCCTACGAGCAGTACTTC CASSSTGLAYEQYF
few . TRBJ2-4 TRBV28 TGTGCCAGCAGTTTAAAGGGATCAGTAGCCAAAAACATTCAGTACTTC CASSLKGSVAKNIQYF
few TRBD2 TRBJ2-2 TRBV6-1 TGTGCCAGCAGTGGGCTAGCGGTGGTTGGCGGGGAGCTGTTTTTT CASSGLAVVGGELFF
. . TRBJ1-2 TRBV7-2 TGTGCCAGCAGCTCCGGGACTCCTACTATTCCCACCTTC CASSSGTPTIPTF
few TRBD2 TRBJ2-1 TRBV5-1 TGCGCCAGCAGCGCCTCTAGCGGTTCCTACAATGAGCAGTTCTTC CASSASSGSYNEQFF
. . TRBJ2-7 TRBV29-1 TGCAGCGTTCATGGGGGGAGCGGACTGGGCGAGCAGTACTTC CSVHGGSGLGEQYF
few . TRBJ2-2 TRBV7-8 TGTGCCAGCAGCTTAGATAAGAGGGTCCCCGGGGAGCTGTTTTTT CASSLDKRVPGELFF
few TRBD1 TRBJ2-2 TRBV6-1 TGTGCCAGCAGACTGACAGGGACGAACACCGGGGAGCTGTTTTTT CASRLTGTNTGELFF
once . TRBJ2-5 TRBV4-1 TGCGCCAGCAGCCAAAGGGACATCACAGAGACCCAGTACTTC CASSQRDITETQYF
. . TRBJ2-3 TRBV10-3 TGTGCCGTCGGGGGATACTCAGGGAATACGCAGTATTTT CAVGGYSGNTQYF
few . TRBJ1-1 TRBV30 TGTGCCTGGGGCAGAGACACTGAAGCTTTCTTT CAWGRDTEAFF
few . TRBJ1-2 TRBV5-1 TGCGCCAGCAGACTGCGGTTGGTCAGCCGAGGGAATGGCTACACCTTC CASRLRLVSRGNGYTF
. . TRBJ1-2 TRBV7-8 TGTGCCAGCAGCTTAGACAGGGTGGGGAACTATGGCTACACCTTC CASSLDRVGNYGYTF
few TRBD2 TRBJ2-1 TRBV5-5 TGTGCCAGCAGCCGCTCCACGACTAGCCGTAATTACAATGAGCAGTTCTTC CASSRSTTSRNYNEQFF
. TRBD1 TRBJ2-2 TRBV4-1 TGCGCCAGCAGCCGGGACAGGGTTGCCGGGGAGCTGTTTTTT CASSRDRVAGELFF
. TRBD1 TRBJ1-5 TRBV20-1 TGCAGTGCTATACACAGGGGAAATCAGCCCCAGCATTTT CSAIHRGNQPQHF
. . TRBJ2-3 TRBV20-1 TGCAGTGCTACCCACACAGATACGCAGTATTTT CSATHTDTQYF
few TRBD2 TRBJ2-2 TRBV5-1 TGCGCCAGCAGCTTGGAGCCTAGCGGGCCGACCGGGGAGCTGTTTTTT CASSLEPSGPTGELFF
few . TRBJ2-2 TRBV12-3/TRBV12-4 TGTGCCAGCAGACCACTAGGGCGGGTCGGGGAGCTGTTTTTT CASRPLGRVGELFF
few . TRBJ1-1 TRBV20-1 TGCAGTGCTAGAGGGGGAGACACTGAAGCTTTCTTT CSARGGDTEAFF
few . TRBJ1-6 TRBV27 TGTGCCAGCAGGGTTCAGGAGGGAAGTTCACCCCTCCACTTT CASRVQEGSSPLHF
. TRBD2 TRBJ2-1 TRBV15 TGTGCCACCAGCAGGGGACTAGCGGGAGAGAGGGGTGAGCAGTTCTTC CATSRGLAGERGEQFF